The rows below give T cell receptor beta chains drawn from one sample of a study of siplizumab effects on memory and regulatory T cells. The method was immunoSEQ multiplex PCR; TCRdb's version includes in-frame clones alone and lacks a portion of them. The sample lists 45,000 to 50,000 clones, roughly 87% occurring once. Sequencing was carried out using naive CD8+ T cells sorted from blood. These TCRs come from a human donor in good health. Each CDR3 is given with its conserved first and last residue. Fields, in order: J gene, D gene, V gene, CDR3 DNA, CDR3 protein. The D gene is left open where the match is weak.

>TRBJ2-1|TRBD2|TRBV27
TGTGCCAGCAGTTTAGCGGGGGGGCCCGTTTTGTTCTTC
CASSLAGGPVLFF
>TRBJ2-7|-|TRBV5-1
TGCGCCAGCAGCTTGTTGGGTAGTTACGAGCAGTACTTC
CASSLLGSYEQYF
>TRBJ2-5|TRBD2|TRBV11-2
TGTGCCAGCAGCGAGACTAGCGGGAGGCACCAAGAGACCCAGTACTTC
CASSETSGRHQETQYF
>TRBJ2-1|TRBD1|TRBV27
TGTGCCAGCAGTTTAAGGCTCGGGACAGGGAGCTACAATGAGCAGTTCTTC
CASSLRLGTGSYNEQFF
>TRBJ2-7|TRBD2|TRBV6-5
TGTGCCAGCAGTTACTCCCCGGGGGGTTACGAGCAGTACTTC
CASSYSPGGYEQYF
>TRBJ2-5|TRBD1|TRBV10-3
TGTGCCATCAGGGGACAGGGAGGGGAGACCCAGTACTTC
CAIRGQGGETQYF
>TRBJ2-2|TRBD1|TRBV7-6
TGTGCCAGCAGCTTATCATCAATGGGGACAGACACCGGGGAGCTGTTTTTT
CASSLSSMGTDTGELFF
>TRBJ2-7|TRBD2|TRBV6-6
TGTGCCAGCAGTCTAGCGGGAGCACTCTACGAGCAGTACTTC
CASSLAGALYEQYF
>TRBJ2-7|TRBD1|TRBV9
TGTGCCAGCAGCCTTAGGACAGGGGGCTCCCACGAGCAGTACTTC
CASSLRTGGSHEQYF
>TRBJ1-1|-|TRBV29-1
TGCAGCGTGGAACAGGGTAAGAACACTGAAGCTTTCTTT
CSVEQGKNTEAFF
>TRBJ1-5|TRBD1|TRBV6-5
TGTGCCAGCCCGATCAACAGGGGGCGCAATCAGCCCCAGCATTTT
CASPINRGRNQPQHF
>TRBJ2-3|-|TRBV5-6
TGTGCCAGCAGCTTGCGAGGGGGAGTCCCAGATACGCAGTATTTT
CASSLRGGVPDTQYF
>TRBJ2-2|-|TRBV5-4
TGTGCCAGCAGCCCCACAGGGTCGGCCACCGGGGAGCTGTTTTTT
CASSPTGSATGELFF
>TRBJ1-3|TRBD1|TRBV18
TGTGCCAGCTCATCTTACCCGGGACAGGGTACGACTGGAAACACCATATATTTT
CASSSYPGQGTTGNTIYF
>TRBJ2-3|-|TRBV27
TGTGCCAGCAGTTCTCCAGGCCACACAGATACGCAGTATTTT
CASSSPGHTDTQYF
>TRBJ1-1|-|TRBV7-6
TGTGCCAGCAGCTCCCTATTGCCGTCAGAAGCTTTCTTT
CASSSLLPSEAFF
>TRBJ1-6|-|TRBV7-6
TGTGCCAGCAGCTTAGAGGTCCCCGGGACGGCAAATTCACCCCTCCACTTT
CASSLEVPGTANSPLHF